The entry below describes one TCR beta chain. Repertoires were generated with immunoSEQ multiplex PCR, while TCRdb's copy carries only in-frame clones and drops some. The data show fewer than 90,000 clones, with under 95% seen just once and roughly 0.9% held by the top ten. There are 14 residues in the CDR3. Germline-derived CDR1 and CDR2 are SQVTM and ANQGSEA. The V end was cut by 4 bases, the J end by 5 bases, with 14 bases between. As to time point: peripheral blood 6 weeks after treatment start. This sample was included in a study of PD-L1 blockade in urothelial cancer. J is TRBJ2-2 and V is TRBV29-1, with a weak D call TRBD2 (6 bases). The receptor's source is a woman aged 80 or over with urothelial cancer. The sequenced sample was PBMCs, obtained around atezolizumab (anti-PD-L1) treatment. In DNA form, the CDR3 reads TGCAGCGTTGGGTGGAAGGCGGGGACCGGGGAGCTGTTTTTT. Its translation is CSVGWKAGTGELFF.